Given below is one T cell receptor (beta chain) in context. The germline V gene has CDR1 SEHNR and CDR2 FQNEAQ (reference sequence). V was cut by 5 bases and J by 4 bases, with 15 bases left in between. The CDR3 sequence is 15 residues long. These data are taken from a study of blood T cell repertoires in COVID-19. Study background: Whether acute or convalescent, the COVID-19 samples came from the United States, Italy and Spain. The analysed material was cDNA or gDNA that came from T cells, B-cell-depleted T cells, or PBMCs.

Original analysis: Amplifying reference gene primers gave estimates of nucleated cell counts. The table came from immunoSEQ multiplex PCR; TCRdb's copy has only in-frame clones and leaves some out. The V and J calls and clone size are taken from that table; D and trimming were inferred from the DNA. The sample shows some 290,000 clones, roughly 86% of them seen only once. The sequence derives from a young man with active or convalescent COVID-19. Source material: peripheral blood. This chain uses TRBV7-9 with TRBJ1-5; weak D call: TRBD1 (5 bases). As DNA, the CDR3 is TGTGCCAGCAGCCAAGCTGACAGCCCAAATCAGCCCCAGCATTTT. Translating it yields CASSQADSPNQPQHF.